The clone carrying this TCR beta chain came up a few times. What it binds is not known. In the same sample, other DNA sequences code for this CDR3. This CDR3 has 15 residues. V gave up 5 bases and J gave up 5 bases; unmatched junction bases: 5. Per the germline V gene, CDR1 is SNHLY and CDR2 is FYNNEI. The nonmyeloablative bone marrow transplants came from related graft donors, with transient mixed chimerism. The record originates from a study of Tregs in tolerant kidney transplant recipients. General study points: Nucleotide sequences could not be compared across some patients' samples due to primer changes. Biological reproducibility was not directly addressed in this study.

Profiling relied on immunoSEQ multiplex PCR, and the TCRdb table lists in-frame clones only, not all of them. This table has about 81,000 clones, more than 85% appearing once. V and J are TRBV2 and TRBJ1-6, with 8 bases lining up with TRBD1. Source: CD4+ T cells from blood (PBMCs), taken 24 months after the transplant. This clonotype was obtained from a human patient who received a combined kidney and bone marrow transplant. The graft donor may have given rise to some T cells. CDR3 loop: CASSRTGSDNSPLHF. The CDR3, as DNA: TGTGCCAGCAGTAGGACAGGGTCAGATAATTCACCCCTCCACTTT.